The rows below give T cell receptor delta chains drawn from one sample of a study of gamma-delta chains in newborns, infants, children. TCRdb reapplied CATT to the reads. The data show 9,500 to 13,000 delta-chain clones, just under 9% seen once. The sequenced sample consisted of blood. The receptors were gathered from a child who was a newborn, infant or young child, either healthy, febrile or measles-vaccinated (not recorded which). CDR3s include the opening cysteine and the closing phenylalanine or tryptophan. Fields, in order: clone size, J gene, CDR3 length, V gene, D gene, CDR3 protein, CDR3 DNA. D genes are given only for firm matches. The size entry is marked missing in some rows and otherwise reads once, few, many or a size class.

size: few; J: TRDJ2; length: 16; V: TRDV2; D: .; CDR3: CACDTVGDPATAQLFF; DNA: TGTGCCTGTGACACCGTCGGGGACCCGGCGACAGCACAACTCTTCTTT
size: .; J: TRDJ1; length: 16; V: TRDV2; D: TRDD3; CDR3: CACDPLGAAYADKLIF; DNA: TGTGCCTGTGACCCACTGGGGGCCGCGTACGCCGATAAACTCATCTTT
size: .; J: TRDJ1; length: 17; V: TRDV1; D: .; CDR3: CALQARPPYFILDKLIF; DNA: TGTGCTCTTCAAGCAAGACCCCCGTACTTCATTCTCGATAAACTCATCTTT
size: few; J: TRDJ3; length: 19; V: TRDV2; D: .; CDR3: CACDTAASGGPWDTRQMFF; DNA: TGTGCCTGTGATACCGCTGCTTCCGGGGGACCCTGGGACACCCGACAGATGTTTTTC
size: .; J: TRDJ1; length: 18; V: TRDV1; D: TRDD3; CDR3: CALGELVRNWGSTDKLIF; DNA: TGTGCTCTTGGGGAACTGGTACGGAACTGGGGTAGCACCGATAAACTCATCTTT
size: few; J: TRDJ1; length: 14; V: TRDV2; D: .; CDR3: CACDTLWDTDKLIF; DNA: TGTGCCTGTGACACCCTCTGGGACACCGATAAACTCATCTTT
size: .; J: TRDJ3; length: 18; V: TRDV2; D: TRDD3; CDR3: CACDTGGYAAWDTRQMFF; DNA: TGTGCCTGTGACACTGGGGGATACGCTGCCTGGGACACCCGACAGATGTTTTTC
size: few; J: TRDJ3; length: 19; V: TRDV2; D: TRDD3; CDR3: CACDTVVGDTTWDTRQMFF; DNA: TGTGCCTGTGACACGGTGGTGGGGGATACCACCTGGGACACCCGACAGATGTTTTTC
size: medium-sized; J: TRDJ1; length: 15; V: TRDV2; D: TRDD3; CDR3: CACDTWGIRADKLIF; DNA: TGTGCCTGTGACACCTGGGGGATACGGGCCGATAAACTCATCTTT
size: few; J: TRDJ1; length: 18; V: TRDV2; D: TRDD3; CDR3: CACVPLGDTREYTDKLIF; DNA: TGTGCCTGCGTGCCCTTGGGGGATACGCGGGAGTACACCGATAAACTCATCTTT
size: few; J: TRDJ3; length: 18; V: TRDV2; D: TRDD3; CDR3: CACDTYWGSSWDTRQMFF; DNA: TGTGCCTGTGACACGTACTGGGGGAGCTCCTGGGACACCCGACAGATGTTTTTC
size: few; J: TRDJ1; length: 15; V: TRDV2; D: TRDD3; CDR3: CACEHLGDNADKLIF; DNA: TGTGCCTGTGAGCATCTGGGGGATAATGCCGATAAACTCATCTTT
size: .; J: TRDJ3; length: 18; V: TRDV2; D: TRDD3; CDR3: CACDLTGGYSGDTRQMFF; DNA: TGTGCCTGTGACCTTACTGGGGGATATTCCGGGGACACCCGACAGATGTTTTTC
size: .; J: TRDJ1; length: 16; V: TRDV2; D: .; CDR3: CACDTWGSGTTDKLIF; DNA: TGTGCCTGTGACACCTGGGGTTCAGGGACCACCGATAAACTCATCTTT
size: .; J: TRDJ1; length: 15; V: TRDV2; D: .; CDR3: CACDTVLRTADKLIF; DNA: TGTGCCTGTGACACCGTACTCCGTACAGCCGATAAACTCATCTTT
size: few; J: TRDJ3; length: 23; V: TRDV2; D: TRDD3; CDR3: CACDPVMGIRGNLISWDTRQMFF; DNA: TGTGCCTGTGACCCCGTGATGGGGATACGCGGGAATCTAATCTCCTGGGACACCCGACAGATGTTTTTC
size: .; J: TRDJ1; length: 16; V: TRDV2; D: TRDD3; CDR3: CACDTLLGEYTDKLIF; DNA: TGTGCCTGTGACACCTTACTGGGGGAGTACACCGATAAACTCATCTTT
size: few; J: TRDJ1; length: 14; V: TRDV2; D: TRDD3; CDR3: CACDTLGDADKLIF; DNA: TGTGCCTGTGACACCTTGGGGGATGCCGATAAACTCATCTTT
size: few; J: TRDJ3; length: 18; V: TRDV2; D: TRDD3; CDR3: CACDPTGARSWDTRQMFF; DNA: TGTGCCTGTGACCCCACTGGGGCCCGCTCCTGGGACACCCGACAGATGTTTTTC
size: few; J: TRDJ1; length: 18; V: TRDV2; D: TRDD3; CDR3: CACDPGSATGGIGDKLIF; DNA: TGTGCCTGTGACCCCGGTAGTGCAACTGGGGGAATTGGCGATAAACTCATCTTT
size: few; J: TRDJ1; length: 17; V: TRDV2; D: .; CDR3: CACDPVGGKKGTDKLIF; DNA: TGTGCCTGTGACCCCGTGGGGGGCAAGAAGGGCACCGATAAACTCATCTTT
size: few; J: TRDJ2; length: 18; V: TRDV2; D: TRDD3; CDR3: CACDTLNLGGYATAQLFF; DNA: TGTGCCTGTGACACTCTAAACCTTGGGGGATACGCGACAGCACAACTCTTCTTT
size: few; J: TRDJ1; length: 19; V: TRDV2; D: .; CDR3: CACDTLEGLPRRPTDKLIF; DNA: TGTGCCTGTGACACCCTCGAGGGCCTTCCCAGGAGGCCGACCGATAAACTCATCTTT
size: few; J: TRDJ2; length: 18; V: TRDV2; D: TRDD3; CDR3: CACDTVGDPSALTAQLFF; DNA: TGTGCCTGTGACACCGTGGGGGATCCCTCCGCTTTGACAGCACAACTCTTCTTT
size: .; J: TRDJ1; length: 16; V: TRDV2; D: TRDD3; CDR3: CACGILGAGDTDKLIF; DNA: TGTGCCTGTGGCATCCTTGGGGCGGGGGATACCGATAAACTCATCTTT
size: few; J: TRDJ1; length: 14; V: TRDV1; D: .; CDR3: CALGRRPGADKLIF; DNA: TGTGCTCTTGGGCGCCGCCCGGGGGCCGATAAACTCATCTTT
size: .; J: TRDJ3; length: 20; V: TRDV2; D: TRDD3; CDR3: CACDTLGDPGGAWDTRQMFF; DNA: TGTGCCTGTGACACGCTGGGGGACCCGGGGGGCGCCTGGGACACCCGACAGATGTTTTTC